Following are 2 T cell receptor beta chains from one sample sequenced in a study of blood T cell repertoires in COVID-19. Measured with immunoSEQ multiplex PCR; TCRdb has only the in-frame clones, and not every one. The data contain some 130,000 clones, around 88% of them seen just once; the ten biggest clones take up around a tenth. The source material was peripheral blood. These receptors all stem from a man aged 45-60 years with acute or convalescent COVID-19.

DNA for the CDR3: TGTGCCAGCAGTTCCCGAACCGGGAACTACGAGCAGTACTTC. Translating it yields CASSSRTGNYEQYF. This chain links TRBV6-5 with TRBJ2-7; possibly TRBD2 for D (5 bases). The germline V and J ends were trimmed by 4 bases and 3 bases, with 13 bases remaining between them. The germline V gene has CDR1 MNHEY and CDR2 SVGAGI. The CDR3 totals 14 residues.

The rearrangement uses TRBV20-1 and TRBJ1-3; D is unclear. The CDR3 contains 11 residues. Germline CDR1 and CDR2: DFQATT and SNEGSKA (reference sequence). V lost 6 bases, J lost 6 bases, and 9 bases lay in between. The CDR3 here is CSAPWLNTIYF. CDR3 DNA: TGCAGTGCGCCCTGGCTAAACACCATATATTTT.